This TCR beta chain originates from a study of cytotoxic CD8 clonotypes in ibrutinib-treated CLL. Study overall: Recorded responses included about 25 partial and 2 complete; following median approximately 5.5 years, approximately 14 stayed remitted and roughly 12 progressed. Notes on the study in general: Sampling times (in sustained-remission versus progressing patients) were not the same.

With regard to this clone: Antigen: not known.

Sequencing used immunoSEQ multiplex PCR; TCRdb keeps in-frame clones, though not all of them. Here the sample spans some 200,000 clones, 70% to 75% being singletons. With 0 bases removed from V and 7 bases from J, the gap between germline ends came to 13 bases. Germline assignment: CDR1 GTSNPN and CDR2 SVGIG (reference sequence). This CDR3 has 13 amino acids. Material: PBMCs, obtained after 12 months of ibrutinib treatment. The rearrangement uses TRBV30 and TRBJ2-7; a weak D match, TRBD2 (5 bases). This sequence was found in a human donor with chronic lymphocytic leukemia. The CDR3, as DNA: TGTGCCTGGAGTGTAACCGGGATAAGTGAGCAGTACTTC. This codes for CAWSVTGISEQYF.